The rows below give T cell receptor beta chains drawn from one sample of a study of T cell responses to AZD1222 COVID-19 vaccine. Clones were read by immunoSEQ multiplex PCR, and TCRdb kept only the in-frame ones, dropping some. Of some 130,000 clones listed, around 90% were seen once; the top ten hold less than 7%. The source material was peripheral blood, sampled on day 0 of AZD1222 vaccination. The source is an adult in good health. Each CDR3 is given with its conserved first and last residue. Each record gives: V gene, clone size, J gene, CDR3 length, D gene, CDR3 DNA, CDR3 protein. D genes are given only for firm matches. Size is omitted from some rows. Given values are once, few, many or a class for expanded clones.

TRBV6-5	NA	TRBJ1-3	15	TRBD1	TGTGCCAGCAGTTCGACAGGGCTCTCTGGAAACACCATATATTTT	CASSSTGLSGNTIYF
TRBV9	NA	TRBJ2-7	17	TRBD1	TGTGCCAGCAGCGTGAACCGGGACAGGGGGGATACCTACGAGCAGTACTTC	CASSVNRDRGDTYEQYF
TRBV21-1	NA	TRBJ2-7	16	NA	TGTGCCAGCAGCAAGCCGGGACCTACTGTAACCTACGAGCAGTACTTC	CASSKPGPTVTYEQYF
TRBV6-6	NA	TRBJ1-1	14	NA	TGTGCCAGCAGTAGAAAGCGGATGAACACTGAAGCTTTCTTT	CASSRKRMNTEAFF
TRBV6-5	NA	TRBJ2-7	14	TRBD1	TGTGCCAGCAGGCCCAGGGGGTTCGCCTACGAGCAGTACTTC	CASRPRGFAYEQYF
TRBV6-2/TRBV6-3	NA	TRBJ1-5	14	NA	TGTGCCAGCAGCTCGCGGGGGCCCAATCAGCCCCAGCATTTT	CASSSRGPNQPQHF
TRBV6-5	NA	TRBJ1-6	15	NA	TGTGCCAGCATAACAATTCGGGGAGATAATTCACCCCTCCACTTT	CASITIRGDNSPLHF
TRBV12-2	NA	TRBJ1-5	14	NA	TGTGCAAGTCGCTTAGACAGGGGCAATCAGCCCCAGCATTTT	CASRLDRGNQPQHF
TRBV6-1	NA	TRBJ1-3	15	TRBD1	TGTGCCAGCAGTGAAGCCAACAGGGGGGGAAACACCATATATTTT	CASSEANRGGNTIYF
TRBV28	few	TRBJ2-7	15	NA	TGTGCCAGCAGTTTATCGGGGAAGGGAAGATACGAGCAGTACTTC	CASSLSGKGRYEQYF
TRBV23-1	NA	TRBJ1-5	18	NA	TGCGCCAGCAGTCAAATTACAGGGTTGAGGGGCTTAGTCGACCCCCAGCATTTT	CASSQITGLRGLVDPQHF
TRBV11-2	NA	TRBJ2-7	14	TRBD2	TGTGCCAGCTCAAGGGGAGGGACTCTCCGGGAGCAGTACTTC	CASSRGGTLREQYF
TRBV30	NA	TRBJ2-6	16	NA	TGTGCCTGGAGTCCCTCTCGACCCTCTGGGGCCAACGTCCTGACTTTC	CAWSPSRPSGANVLTF
TRBV5-1	NA	TRBJ2-7	14	TRBD2	TGCGCCAGCGGAGAGATTAGCGGGAGCTACGAGCAGTACTTC	CASGEISGSYEQYF